Following are 3 T cell receptor beta chains from one sample sequenced in a study of blood T cell repertoires in COVID-19. Data came from immunoSEQ multiplex PCR; TCRdb stores just in-frame clones and leaves some out. The sample carries more than 300,000 clones, over 70% recorded once. Sequencing was done on a sample of peripheral blood. The origin of the receptors is a woman between 45 and 65 years old with COVID-19, enrolled during active disease.

The chain is built from TRBV5-4 and TRBJ2-7, with unresolved D. This CDR3 has 14 residues. With 0 bases removed from V and 1 base from J, the gap between germline ends came to 8 bases. Germline-derived CDR1 and CDR2 are SGHNT and YYREEE (reference sequence). The CDR3 DNA reads TGTGCCAGCAGCTTGGGCAGGTTTTCCTACGAGCAGTACTTC. This sequence encodes CASSLGRFSYEQYF. The full variable domain, in which reference TRBV5-4 and TRBJ2-7 provide the parts outside the CDR3, is ETGVTQSPTHLIKTRGQQVTLRCSSQSGHNTVSWYQQALGQGPQFIFQYYREEENGRGNFPPRFSGLQFPNYSSELNVNALELDDSALYLCASSLGRFSYEQYFGPGTRLTVT.

The chain joins TRBV7-9 to TRBJ2-1; 9 bases line up with TRBD1. This CDR3 is built from 14 residues. Germline V gene sequence: CDR1 SEHNR, CDR2 FQNEAQ (reference sequence). V lost 5 bases to trimming and J lost 4 bases; unmatched junction nucleotides: 3. CDR3 DNA: TGTGCCAGCAGCCCAGGGACAGGGTACAATGAGCAGTTCTTC. Translated, it gives CASSPGTGYNEQFF.

CDR3 sequence (DNA): TGTGCCAGCAGCTTATGGACTAGCCAAATCATTCACGGGTTGTACGAGCAGTACTTC. It translates to CASSLWTSQIIHGLYEQYF. The J gene is TRBJ2-7, the V gene TRBV5-6; 8 bases line up with TRBD2. The length of the CDR3 is 19 residues. The germline V gene encodes CDR1 SGHDT and CDR2 YYEEEE. Germline trimming cut 2 bases from V and 4 bases from J; bases unmatched to any gene: 20. Using reference TRBV5-6 and TRBJ2-7 for the parts outside the CDR3, the full variable domain is DAGVTQSPTHLIKTRGQQVTLRCSPKSGHDTVSWYQQALGQGPQFIFQYYEEEERQRGNFPDRFSGHQFPNYSSELNVNALLLGDSALYLCASSLWTSQIIHGLYEQYFGPGTRLTVT.